Listed here are 26 T cell receptor beta chains from one sample, sequenced in a study of T cells in Graves' hyperthyroidism and ophthalmopathy. Amplified regions were TCR beta CDR3 sequences from RNA transcripts. RT-PCR in the first round (using the HTBI primer set) targeted the TCR CDR3. From the multiplex PCR reads, TCRdb called clonotypes with MiXCR, one entry per CDR3 protein. The data hold about 640,000 distinct CDR3 sequences, with less than 25% observed a single time. Material: blood. All receptors come from a man in his thirties or forties with Graves' ophthalmopathy.

Ten or more counts support this clonotype. The chain is built from TRBV12-3 or TRBV12-4 and TRBJ2-3; 10 nucleotides align to TRBD2. V dropped 3 bases and J dropped 9; count of bases not matched to a gene: 9. This CDR3 spans 15 amino acids. The CDR3 DNA is TGTGCCAGCAGTTTGCTAGCGGGAGAAGGCAACACGCAGTATTTT. Its translation: CASSLLAGEGNTQYF.

The rearrangement uses TRBV5-6 and TRBJ2-1; D gene uncertain. The ends were cut back, 2 bases at V and 4 bases at J, with 7 bases in the middle. Per germline, CDR1 SGHDT and CDR2 YYEEEE. The CDR3 length is 13 residues. The CDR3 coding sequence is TGTGCCAGCAGCTTAATGGGATACAATGAGCAGTTCTTC. Its protein product is CASSLMGYNEQFF.

The chain is built from TRBV5-1 and TRBJ2-6; D is ambiguous. Trimming cost V 0 bases and J 0 bases, with 16 bases left between them. The CDR3 is 19 residues long. Germline V CDR1 and CDR2: SGHRS, YFSETQ. CDR3 amino acids: CASSLEGRKNRSGANVLTF. The CDR3 DNA reads as TGCGCCAGCAGCTTGGAAGGCAGAAAAAACCGCTCTGGGGCCAACGTCCTGACTTTC.

This clonotype was detected only a few times. The V gene is TRBV7-3, the J gene TRBJ2-2; the match to TRBD1 covers 12 bases. This CDR3 region has 18 residues. The germline V gene encodes CDR1 SGHTA and CDR2 FQGTGA. V was clipped by 4 bases and J by 4 bases; unmatched bases: 10. The CDR3 bases are TGTGCCAGCAGCTCTCCTCGGGACAGGGGGCTTAGCACCGGGGAGCTGTTTTTT. Its protein is CASSSPRDRGLSTGELFF. Full variable domain (remainder filled in from reference TRBV7-3 and TRBJ2-2): GAGVSQTPSNKVTEKGKYVELRCDPISGHTALYWYRQSLGQGPEFLIYFQGTGAADDSGLPNDRFFAVRPEGSVSTLKIQRTERGDSAVYLCASSSPRDRGLSTGELFFGEGSRLTVL.

The rearrangement uses TRBV7-9 and TRBJ2-2, with 7 nucleotides matching TRBD1. With V trimmed by 4 bases and J by 3 bases, 5 bases remained unmatched. The CDR3 covers 15 residues. CDR1 is SEHNR and CDR2 is FQNEAQ in the germline V gene (reference sequence). The DNA of the CDR3 is TGTGCCAGCAGCTCTCACAGGGGACACACCGGGGAGCTGTTTTTT. As protein: CASSSHRGHTGELFF.

This clonotype was counted at least ten times. CDR3 coding DNA: TGCAGTGCTGACAGGGGACTACGGGAGACCCAGTACTTC. It encodes CSADRGLRETQYF. The rearrangement joins TRBV20-1 to TRBJ2-5; the D gene is possibly TRBD1 (8 bases). Trimming left V 5 bases short and J 5 bases short, with 15 bases between. Germline-derived CDR1 and CDR2 are DFQATT and SNEGSKA (reference sequence). The CDR3 spans 13 residues.

This clonotype was recorded many times. The genes are TRBV5-1 and TRBJ2-2; no reliable D call. The CDR3 contains 15 residues. The V gene lost 1 base and the J gene lost 3 bases, with 10 bases spanning the gap. The germline V gene has CDR1 SGHRS and CDR2 YFSETQ. CDR3 in amino acids: CASSLFGTDTGELFF. DNA for the CDR3: TGCGCCAGCAGCTTGTTCGGAACCGACACCGGGGAGCTGTTTTTT.

The chain is built from TRBV6-1 and TRBJ1-2; weak D call: TRBD1 (5 bases). The CDR3 extends over 15 amino acids. The V gene's germline CDR1 is MNHNS and CDR2 SASEGT. V was shortened by 5 bases and J by 0 bases, with 13 bases between the two germline ends. DNA of the CDR3: TGTGCCAGCAGTACTACAGGCCTAGCTAACTATGGCTACACCTTC. It yields the protein CASSTTGLANYGYTF.

On this clonotype itself: A much larger clone differs by one base, so this may be a read error. The chain uses TRBV11-2 and TRBJ1-6; D is unresolved. The CDR3 contains 15 residues. The V gene's germline CDR1 is SGHAT and CDR2 FQNNGV. The DNA for the CDR3 is TGTACCAGCAGCTTTAGACTGAATGGCGCTTCACCCCTCCACTTT. Residues: CTSSFRLNGASPLHF.

This clonotype was found a few times. This chain uses TRBV20-1 with TRBJ2-1; no firm D call. Deletions cut 6 bases from V and 0 bases from J, with 15 bases between. This CDR3 comprises 15 residues. Per the germline V gene, CDR1 is DFQATT and CDR2 is SNEGSKA (reference sequence). The CDR3 reads CSAHPAVGSYNEQFF. CDR3 nucleotides: TGCAGTGCCCACCCAGCCGTCGGCTCCTACAATGAGCAGTTCTTC.

The table lists this clonotype with a count of one. The V and J genes are TRBV4-3 and TRBJ1-5; no firm D call. The CDR3 is 16 amino acids. Germline V gene data show CDR1 as LGHNA and CDR2 as YSLEER. Deletions cut 0 bases from V and 4 bases from J, with 13 bases between. The CDR3 DNA reads TGCGCCAGCAGCCAAGATATCTACCCTTTGAATCAGCCCCAGCATTTT. Protein product: CASSQDIYPLNQPQHF.

This clonotype was seen a handful of times. The V and J genes are TRBV20-1 and TRBJ2-1, with 9 bases aligning to TRBD2. The germline V gene has CDR1 DFQATT and CDR2 SNEGSKA (reference sequence). The CDR3 is 14 amino acids. V lost 6 bases to trimming and J lost 8 bases; unmatched junction nucleotides: 11. CDR3 amino acids: CSARDSSGKDEQFF. The CDR3 nucleotides read TGCAGTGCCCGGGATTCTAGCGGGAAGGATGAGCAGTTCTTC.

This clonotype was seen at least ten times. The CDR3 here is CASSLALSGVPYEQYF. DNA of the CDR3: TGTGCCAGCAGCTTAGCCCTTAGCGGGGTCCCCTACGAGCAGTACTTC. The chain couples TRBV11-2 to TRBJ2-7, with 8 bases that match TRBD2. There are 16 residues in the CDR3. Trimming took 1 base from V and 2 from J; bases not matched to a gene: 7. Germline V CDR1 and CDR2: SGHAT, FQNNGV. Drawing the rest from reference TRBV11-2 and TRBJ2-7, the complete variable domain is EAGVAQSPRYKIIEKRQSVAFWCNPISGHATLYWYQQILGQGPKLLIQFQNNGVVDDSQLPKDRFSAERLKGVDSTLKIQPAKLEDSAVYLCASSLALSGVPYEQYFGPGTRLTVT.

This clonotype was counted between two and nine times. The chain is built from TRBV18 and TRBJ1-4; D remains unclear. Germline assignment: CDR1 KGHSH and CDR2 LQKENI. The CDR3 totals 13 residues. Trimming took 1 base from V and 7 from J, leaving 7 bases between them. The CDR3 nucleotides read TGTGCCAGCTCACCACTGCAGAGTGAAAAACTGTTTTTT. Its protein product is CASSPLQSEKLFF.

This clonotype was picked up a small number of times. The V and J genes are TRBV30 and TRBJ2-2, with TRBD2 matching over 13 bases. The V gene's germline CDR1 is GTSNPN and CDR2 SVGIG (reference sequence). The CDR3 covers 17 residues. V lost 2 bases and J lost 0; bases outside the gene matches: 3. In DNA, the CDR3 is TGTGCCTGGAGTATGGGACTAGCGGGACCGAACACCGGGGAGCTGTTTTTT. This translates into CAWSMGLAGPNTGELFF.

The chain has TRBV4-1 and TRBJ1-5, with 7 bases matching TRBD1. This CDR3 contains 15 residues. Germline V gene data show CDR1 as MGHRA and CDR2 as YSYEKL. V was clipped by 1 base and J by 5 bases; unmatched bases: 5. The CDR3 nucleotides are TGCGCCAGCAGCCAAGCGATACAGGGGCATCAGCCCCAGCATTTT. Encoded protein: CASSQAIQGHQPQHF.

This clonotype was seen ten or more times. This sequence joins TRBV18 and TRBJ1-6, with 10 bases fitting TRBD1. Trimming removed 8 bases from V and 10 bases from J; junction bases left unmatched: 5. The CDR3 consists of 13 residues. From germline, CDR1 is KGHSH and CDR2 LQKENI. CDR3 bases: TGTGCCAGCGCCGGACAGGGGGAATCACCCCTCCACTTT. This codes for CASAGQGESPLHF.

The CDR3 DNA follows: TGCAGCGTTGGACAGGAGTATCGCTACACCTTC. This translates into CSVGQEYRYTF. V is TRBV29-1 and J is TRBJ1-2; maybe TRBD1 (6 bases). Trimming took 4 bases from V and 9 from J, leaving 12 bases between them. The CDR3 is 11 amino acids. Looked up from germline, CDR1 is SQVTM and CDR2 is ANQGSEA.

The chain employs TRBV6-2 or TRBV6-3 and TRBJ1-1, with D perhaps TRBD1 (6 bases). In germline, CDR1 is MNHEY, CDR2 SVGEGT. Trimming pared 5 bases from V and 3 bases from J, leaving 16 bases between. The CDR3 has 15 residues. CDR3 sequence: CASSLGGGAYTEAFF. The CDR3 DNA sequence: TGTGCCAGCAGTCTGGGGGGGGGGGCGTACACTGAAGCTTTCTTT.

This clonotype was seen a few times. The genes are TRBV5-6 and TRBJ2-1; possibly TRBD2 for D (6 bases). V was clipped by 3 bases and J by 12 bases, with 13 bases between them. This CDR3 is 12 amino acids long. From germline, CDR1 is SGHDT and CDR2 YYEEEE. In DNA form, the CDR3 reads TGTGCCAGCAGCTACTGGGACTCCCCGCAGTTCTTC. This sequence encodes CASSYWDSPQFF. The variable domain in full, with the rest retrieved from reference TRBV5-6 and TRBJ2-1, is DAGVTQSPTHLIKTRGQQVTLRCSPKSGHDTVSWYQQALGQGPQFIFQYYEEEERQRGNFPDRFSGHQFPNYSSELNVNALLLGDSALYLCASSYWDSPQFFGPGTRLTVL.

The chain is built from TRBV11-2 and TRBJ2-1; D is uncertain. Germline lookup yields CDR1 SGHAT and CDR2 FQNNGV. The CDR3 has 13 amino acids. V shed 1 base and J shed 9 bases, with 10 bases lying between them. Here the CDR3 reads CASSLGGFTEQFF. The CDR3 DNA sequence: TGTGCCAGCAGCTTAGGGGGATTTACTGAGCAGTTCTTC.

This clonotype occurred many times. The V and J genes are TRBV28 and TRBJ2-7, with D perhaps matching TRBD1 (5 bases). Deletions cut 5 bases from V and 1 base from J, with 18 bases between. Germline V lookup: CDR1 MDHEN, CDR2 SYDVKM. The length of the CDR3 is 16 residues. In DNA form, the CDR3 reads TGTGCCAGCAGTGCGCTTCAGGGTCTCGCTTCCTACGAGCAGTACTTC. It specifies CASSALQGLASYEQYF.

This clonotype has more than one count but fewer than ten. The gene calls are TRBV3-1 and TRBJ2-7; 8 bases are a match to TRBD2. With V trimmed by 0 bases and J by 0 bases, 4 bases remained unmatched. CDR3 size: 16 residues. In germline, CDR1 is LGHDT, CDR2 YNNKEL (reference sequence). The CDR3 protein is CASSQEILAGSYEQYF. CDR3 sequence (DNA): TGTGCCAGCAGCCAAGAAATCCTAGCGGGCTCCTACGAGCAGTACTTC.

This sequence joins TRBV30 and TRBJ2-2; possibly TRBD2 for D (5 bases). V lost 5 bases and J 1 base, leaving 11 bases between the germline ends. Germline values: CDR1 GTSNPN, CDR2 SVGIG (reference sequence). This CDR3 is built from 14 residues. The CDR3 sequence: CAWYPGENTGELFF. The CDR3 DNA reads as TGTGCCTGGTACCCCGGGGAGAACACCGGGGAGCTGTTTTTT.

This clonotype came up a few times. V usage is TRBV4-2 and J usage is TRBJ1-3; D not resolved. V lost 0 bases and J 2 bases, leaving 11 bases between the germline ends. Per the germline V gene, CDR1 is LGHNA and CDR2 is YNFKEQ. The CDR3 has 16 amino acids. CDR3 sequence (DNA): TGTGCCAGCAGCCAAGAGACTTACGGGACTGGAAACACCATATATTTT. It specifies CASSQETYGTGNTIYF.

This clonotype was picked up many times. The CDR3 region is CASSFVTSEGEQYF. CDR3 coding DNA: TGTGCCAGCAGTTTCGTGACTAGTGAAGGAGAGCAGTACTTC. The chain has TRBV28 and TRBJ2-7; TRBD2 might be the D (6 bases). V dropped 3 bases and J dropped 7 bases, with 16 bases sitting between them. The CDR3 runs to 14 residues. CDR1 and CDR2 (germline): MDHEN, SYDVKM.